This record covers a single T cell receptor (beta chain). Its target is not known. TCR beta cDNA was made from 400 to 500 ng total RNA with a constant-region primer. For TCR beta, libraries were produced by three nested multiplex PCR rounds using slightly modified ARM-PCR. PCR rounds one and two used TRBV1-TRBV30 forward primers with a C-beta reverse primer for around 9 cycles each. MiXCR, run by TCRdb on the multiplex PCR reads, gives a single entry per CDR3 protein. The table includes 300,000 to 400,000 distinct CDR3 sequences, 65% detected once. This sample was included in a study of tumor-infiltrating lymphocytes in primary liver carcinoma. Findings of the study overall: The 250 largest clones made up significantly more of tumor than blood repertoires (p = 0.039). The study found tumor-adjacent and tumor-blood pairs overlapped less than tumor region pairs.

Germline loops: CDR1 MDHEN, CDR2 SYDVKM. This CDR3 region has 16 residues. With 5 bases clipped from V and 1 base from J, the junction kept 5 bases outside the gene matches. Unsorted whole blood supplied the RNA, and germline DNA was extracted too. Sequencing was performed on peripheral blood. This TCR was recovered from a man between 40 and 49 years old with primary liver carcinoma and hepatitis B virus infection. This chain uses TRBV28 with TRBJ2-1, with 10 bases that match TRBD2. CDR3 nucleotides: TGTGCCAGCAGTGCTGCGGGACTAGCGTCCTACAATGAGCAGTTCTTC. This sequence encodes CASSAAGLASYNEQFF.